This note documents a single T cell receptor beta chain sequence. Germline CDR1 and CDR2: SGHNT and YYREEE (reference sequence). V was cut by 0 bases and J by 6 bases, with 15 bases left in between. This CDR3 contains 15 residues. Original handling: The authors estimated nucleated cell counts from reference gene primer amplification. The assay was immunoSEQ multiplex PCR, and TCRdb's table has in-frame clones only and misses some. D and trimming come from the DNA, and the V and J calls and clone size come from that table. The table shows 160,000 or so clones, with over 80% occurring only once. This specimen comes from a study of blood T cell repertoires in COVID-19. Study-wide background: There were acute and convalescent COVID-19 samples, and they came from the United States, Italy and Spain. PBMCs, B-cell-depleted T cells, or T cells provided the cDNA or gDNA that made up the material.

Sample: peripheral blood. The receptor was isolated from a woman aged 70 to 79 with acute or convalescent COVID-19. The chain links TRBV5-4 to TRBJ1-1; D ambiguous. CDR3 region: CASSLARTRGAEAFF. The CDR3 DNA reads TGTGCCAGCAGCTTGGCCCGAACGCGGGGAGCTGAAGCTTTCTTT.